The 21 T cell receptor beta chains below were found in one sample sequenced in a study of blood T cell repertoires in COVID-19. Measured with immunoSEQ multiplex PCR; TCRdb has only the in-frame clones, and not every one. The sample consists of under 150,000 clones, almost 85% of them appearing once. Sequences were obtained from peripheral blood. The receptors were sampled from a human donor in a cohort sampled during active COVID-19.

The V and J genes are TRBV6-5 and TRBJ2-3; maybe TRBD1 (5 bases). This CDR3 spans 11 amino acids. The germline CDR1 and CDR2 sequences are MNHEY and SVGAGI. V gave up 7 bases and J gave up 5 bases, with 7 bases separating them. The CDR3 DNA reads as TGTGCCAGCAAGGGGATAGATACGCAGTATTTT. This sequence encodes CASKGIDTQYF.

This clone was seen only once. The chain joins TRBV6-5 to TRBJ2-3; TRBD2 matches at 13 bases. Germline assignment: CDR1 MNHEY and CDR2 SVGAGI. With 7 bases clipped from V and 6 bases from J, the junction kept 1 base outside the gene matches. The CDR3 is 13 amino acids. The CDR3 sequence: CASTTSGGDTQYF. DNA of the CDR3: TGTGCCAGCACGACTAGCGGGGGGGATACGCAGTATTTT.

This chain links TRBV6-6 with TRBJ2-7; TRBD1 agrees at 9 bases. V lost 7 bases to trimming and J lost 1 base; unmatched junction nucleotides: 8. Germline V gives CDR1 MNHNY, CDR2 SVGAGI (reference sequence). The CDR3 contains 15 residues. The CDR3 bases are TGTGCCAGCAACCCCCGGGACAGGGCTTCCTACGAGCAGTACTTC. It is translated as CASNPRDRASYEQYF.

The V gene is TRBV2, the J gene TRBJ1-6; tentatively, D is TRBD1 (6 bases). The V gene's germline CDR1 is SNHLY and CDR2 FYNNEI. There are 14 residues in the CDR3. The ends were cut back, 4 bases at V and 8 bases at J, with 12 bases in the middle. This CDR3 reads CASSGGPGYSPLHF. CDR3 DNA: TGTGCCAGCAGTGGGGGGCCCGGATATTCACCCCTCCACTTT.

This chain connects TRBV7-2 to TRBJ1-2, with D uncertain. CDR1 is SGHTA, CDR2 FQGNSA, per germline. This CDR3 contains 15 residues. V lost 0 bases and J lost 6, with 14 bases in between. The CDR3 nucleotides read TGTGCCAGCAGCTTAGCGCGGATCTGGAAAGATGGCTACACCTTC. Encoded protein: CASSLARIWKDGYTF. Full variable domain (rest looked up from reference TRBV7-2 and TRBJ1-2): GAGVSQSPSNKVTEKGKDVELRCDPISGHTALYWYRQSLGQGLEFLIYFQGNSAPDKSGLPSDRFSAERTGGSVSTLTIQRTQQEDSAVYLCASSLARIWKDGYTFGSGTRLTVV.

This clone was observed many times. The rearrangement links TRBV4-1 to TRBJ1-1, with D possibly matching TRBD1 (5 bases). This CDR3 has 15 residues. V was clipped by 3 bases and J by 6 bases, with 17 bases between them. The germline gives CDR1 MGHRA, CDR2 YSYEKL. In DNA, the CDR3 is TGCGCCAGCAGCCAGAAGGTAGGGGTCCCGGCTGAAGCTTTCTTT. Its protein is CASSQKVGVPAEAFF.

Only a few counts were recorded for this clone. The chain recombines TRBV3-1 (or the pseudogene TRBV3-2) with TRBJ2-1; TRBD1 matches 7 bases. Germline-derived CDR1 and CDR2 are LGHDT and YNNKEL (reference sequence). This CDR3 spans 15 amino acids. Trimming at V came to 7 bases and at J to 4 bases, leaving 10 bases not matched to a gene. CDR3 coding DNA: TGTGCCAGCACCGACGGGGCAGGGGGTTACAATGAGCAGTTCTTC. Protein sequence: CASTDGAGGYNEQFF.

V is TRBV5-1 and J is TRBJ1-6, with a tentative D call TRBD1 (6 bases). Germline-derived CDR1 and CDR2 are SGHRS and YFSETQ. The germline V and J ends were trimmed by 0 bases and 6 bases, with 10 bases remaining between them. This CDR3 region has 15 residues. This CDR3 reads CASSLGQALNSPLHF. The CDR3 bases are TGCGCCAGCAGCTTGGGACAGGCCCTTAATTCACCCCTCCACTTT.

The rearrangement joins TRBV5-5 to TRBJ2-5, with D perhaps TRBD2 (6 bases). Germline V CDR1 and CDR2: SGHKS, YYEKEE (reference sequence). Trimming stripped 2 bases from V and 1 base from J, with 15 bases between. CDR3 length: 16 amino acids. The CDR3: CASSLIWDGGQETQYF. The CDR3 DNA reads as TGTGCCAGCAGCTTAATATGGGACGGGGGCCAAGAGACCCAGTACTTC.

This clone occurred once. V and J are TRBV6-1 and TRBJ1-1; tentatively, D is TRBD1 (6 bases). V gave up 3 bases and J gave up 1 base, with 18 bases separating them. There are 17 residues in the CDR3. Per the germline V gene, CDR1 is MNHNS and CDR2 is SASEGT. This CDR3 reads CASSEAMTGAENTEAFF. The CDR3 nucleotides are TGTGCCAGCAGTGAGGCCATGACAGGAGCCGAGAACACTGAAGCTTTCTTT.

V usage is TRBV4-2 and J usage is TRBJ1-2, with 7 bases fitting TRBD1. Germline V CDR1 and CDR2: LGHNA, YNFKEQ. The CDR3 has 15 amino acids. The J segment lost 8 bases and the V segment lost 0 bases, leaving 9 bases of the junction unmatched. This chain's CDR3 is CASSQEQGPGKGYTF. The CDR3 nucleotides read TGTGCCAGCAGCCAAGAACAGGGGCCCGGGAAAGGCTACACCTTC.

V gene TRBV3-1 (or the pseudogene TRBV3-2) combines with J gene TRBJ2-1; D might be TRBD2 (6 bases). The CDR3 has 14 residues. V was clipped by 4 bases and J by 0 bases, with 7 bases between them. Germline CDR1 reads LGHDT; CDR2 reads YNNKEL (reference sequence). In nucleotides, the CDR3 is TGTGCCAGCAGCCGGGGGGACTCCTACAATGAGCAGTTCTTC. Translated: CASSRGDSYNEQFF.

This chain connects TRBV10-2 to TRBJ2-1; unclear D gene. Germline CDR1 and CDR2: WSHSY and SAAADI. The V and J ends lost 6 bases and 10 bases respectively, with 10 bases between them. There are 11 residues in the CDR3. In nucleotides, the CDR3 is TGCGCCAGCAGCCTTATTGGCGAGCAGTTCTTC. This encodes CASSLIGEQFF.

On this clone: This sample also contains other DNA sequences that code for the same CDR3. The V gene is TRBV19, the J gene TRBJ1-1, with D unclear. Germline CDR1 LNHDA, CDR2 SQIVND (reference sequence). V was trimmed by 5 bases and J by 1 base, leaving 8 bases between them. This CDR3 is built from 13 residues. The CDR3 DNA reads as TGTGCCAGTAGTTTATCAGAGAACACTGAAGCTTTCTTT. The encoded protein is CASSLSENTEAFF.

V is TRBV18 and J is TRBJ2-5, with D possibly being TRBD2 (5 bases). CDR3 length: 16 residues. Per the germline V gene, CDR1 is KGHSH and CDR2 is LQKENI. V gave up 0 bases and J gave up 3 bases, with 14 bases separating them. CDR3 protein: CASSPPSTRGKETQYF. CDR3 DNA sequence: TGTGCCAGCTCACCACCGAGCACACGGGGTAAAGAGACCCAGTACTTC.

CDR3: CASSLTGPYNEQFF. The CDR3 DNA is TGTGCCAGCAGCCTAACAGGGCCCTACAATGAGCAGTTCTTC. This chain uses TRBV7-9 with TRBJ2-1; maybe TRBD1 (6 bases). V lost 5 bases to trimming and J lost 2 bases, with 10 bases between them. CDR3 length: 14 amino acids. The V gene's germline CDR1 is SEHNR and CDR2 FQNEAQ (reference sequence).

Remarks on this clone: Other nucleotide sequences in the sample specify the same CDR3. The chain recombines TRBV9 with TRBJ1-1; D gene unclear. The CDR3 sequence is 13 residues long. Germline CDR1 reads SGDLS; CDR2 reads YYNGEE. Trimming removed 0 bases from V and 2 bases from J, with 5 bases in between. CDR3 nucleotides: TGTGCCAGCAGCGTAGGGGCCAACACTGAAGCTTTCTTT. Protein product: CASSVGANTEAFF.

This chain joins TRBV14 and TRBJ2-5; 9 bases map to TRBD2. The CDR3 length is 16 residues. The ends lost 1 base at V and 5 bases at J; junction bases unmatched: 8. CDR1 is SGHDN, CDR2 FVKESK, per germline. CDR3 sequence (DNA): TGTGCCAGCAGCCAAGGTCTACTAGCGGGCATTGAGACCCAGTACTTC. Translation gives CASSQGLLAGIETQYF.

The V call is TRBV4-1, the J call TRBJ2-7; possibly TRBD1 for D (5 bases). This CDR3 is 13 amino acids long. From germline, CDR1 is MGHRA and CDR2 YSYEKL. V was pared by 4 bases and J by 2 bases, with 9 bases between. This CDR3 reads CASSPGRAYEQYF. CDR3 sequence (DNA): TGCGCCAGCAGCCCCGGCAGGGCCTACGAGCAGTACTTC.

This clone has a handful of counts. The rearrangement links TRBV4-1 to TRBJ1-1; the match to TRBD1 covers 8 bases. The CDR3 consists of 17 residues. The germline V gene encodes CDR1 MGHRA and CDR2 YSYEKL. The ends lost 2 bases at V and 0 bases at J; junction bases unmatched: 8. The DNA for the CDR3 is TGCGCCAGCAGCCAACTCGGACAGGGTACTATGAACACTGAAGCTTTCTTT. It codes for CASSQLGQGTMNTEAFF.

The DNA of the CDR3 is TGTGCCAGCACCCCGACATTTGGGGGGTCCTACGAGCAGTACTTC. Its protein is CASTPTFGGSYEQYF. This chain connects TRBV7-8 to TRBJ2-7, with D perhaps TRBD2 (6 bases). The CDR3 has 15 amino acids. With 7 bases removed from V and 1 base from J, the gap between germline ends came to 17 bases. Germline V CDR1 and CDR2: SGHVS, FQNEAQ.